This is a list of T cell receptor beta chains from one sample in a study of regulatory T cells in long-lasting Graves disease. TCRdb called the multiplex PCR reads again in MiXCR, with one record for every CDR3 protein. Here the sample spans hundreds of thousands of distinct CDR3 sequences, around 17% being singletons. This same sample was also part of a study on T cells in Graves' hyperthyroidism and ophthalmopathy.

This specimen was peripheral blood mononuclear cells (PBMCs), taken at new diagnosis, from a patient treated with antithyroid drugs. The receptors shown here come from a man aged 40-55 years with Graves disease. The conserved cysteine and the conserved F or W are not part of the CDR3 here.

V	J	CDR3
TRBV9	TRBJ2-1	ASSVSSGPPRNEQF
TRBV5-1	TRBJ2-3	ASSLGLAGASTDTQY
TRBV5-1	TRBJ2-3	ASSLVRSIGDTQY
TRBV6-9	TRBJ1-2	ASSYLGRGLRYGYT
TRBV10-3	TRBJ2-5	AISSAGPGTQY
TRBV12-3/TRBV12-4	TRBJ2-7	ASSTDGTGGVYEQY
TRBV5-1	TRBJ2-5	ASSLIPETETQY
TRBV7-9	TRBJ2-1	ASSSVYRDRGQNEQF
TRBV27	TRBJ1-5	ASSVQGDQPQH
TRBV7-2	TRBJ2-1	ASSLAVTSGGNEQF
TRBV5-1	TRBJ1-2	ASTLDRNYGYT
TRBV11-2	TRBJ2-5	ASSPRTSGGYQETQY
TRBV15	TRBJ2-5	ATSRTTDVPQETQY
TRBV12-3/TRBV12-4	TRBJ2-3	ASSFIIVGVADTDTQY
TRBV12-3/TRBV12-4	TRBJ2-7	ASRGADSPYEQY
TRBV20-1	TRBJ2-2	SASGVQANTGELF
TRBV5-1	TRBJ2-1	ASSLQGGSYNEQF
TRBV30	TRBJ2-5	AWSSLETGSQETQY
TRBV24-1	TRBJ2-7	ATSDGQGYEQY
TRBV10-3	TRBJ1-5	AISERDGANSNQPQH
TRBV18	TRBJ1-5	ASSPASTVGNQPQH
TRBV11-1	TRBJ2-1	ASSSALKPVEQF
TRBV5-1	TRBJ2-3	ASSSAGTTDTQY
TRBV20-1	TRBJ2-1	RPTGARLATYNEQF
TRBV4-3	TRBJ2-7	ASSLEIRFEQY
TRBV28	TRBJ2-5	ASENRGGRETQY
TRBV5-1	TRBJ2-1	ASNTGGSYNEQF
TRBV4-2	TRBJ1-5	ASSQDGGRNPQH
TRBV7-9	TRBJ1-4	ASSLGQGIATNEKLF
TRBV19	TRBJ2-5	ASTPNRGGQETQY
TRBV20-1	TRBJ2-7	SARVPTWDEQY
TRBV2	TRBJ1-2	ASSEAPLGYT
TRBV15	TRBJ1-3	ATSSRGGLGDTIY
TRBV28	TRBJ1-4	ASSLSWELEKLF
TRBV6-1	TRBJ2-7	ASSETDLAYEQY
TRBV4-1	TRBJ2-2	ASSQEPGQGAGTGELF
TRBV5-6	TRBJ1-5	ASSLFQTGRNQPQH
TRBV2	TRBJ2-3	ASMGASTDTQY
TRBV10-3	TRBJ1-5	AISEQTVSGNQPQH
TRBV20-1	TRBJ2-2	SADRDTGELF